One sample yielded the 7 T cell receptor beta chains listed below, sequenced in a study of blood T cell repertoires in COVID-19. Method: immunoSEQ multiplex PCR; TCRdb's copy keeps in-frame clones and lacks some. The repertoire holds 130,000 or so clones, with around 84% as singletons. The sample comprised PBMCs or T cells enriched from blood (not recorded which). Every receptor here comes from a man aged 35 to 55 with acute COVID-19.

V gene TRBV30 combines with J gene TRBJ2-5; TRBD1 aligns across 7 bases. The germline V gene encodes CDR1 GTSNPN and CDR2 SVGIG (reference sequence). This CDR3 region has 14 residues. The V and J ends lost 0 bases and 7 bases, in that order; junction bases with no gene match: 8. The CDR3 sequence: CAWSVTGATGTQYF. For the CDR3, the DNA is TGTGCCTGGAGTGTTACAGGGGCTACGGGGACCCAGTACTTC.

V and J are TRBV6-5 and TRBJ1-1; the match to TRBD1 covers 8 bases. J lost 11 bases, V lost 4 bases, and 12 bases had no gene match. Germline CDR1 reads MNHEY; CDR2 reads SVGAGI. The CDR3 extends over 14 amino acids. CDR3 in amino acids: CASSSIDRGNRAFF. For the CDR3, the DNA is TGTGCCAGCAGTTCCATAGACAGGGGCAACCGGGCTTTCTTT.

This clone was picked up a small number of times. V gene TRBV6-5 combines with J gene TRBJ1-5, with 7 bases aligning to TRBD1. V lost 8 bases to trimming and J lost 3 bases; unmatched junction nucleotides: 10. This CDR3 is 15 amino acids long. The germline V gene has CDR1 MNHEY and CDR2 SVGAGI. CDR3 residues: CASARQGGNNQPQHF. Here the CDR3 DNA reads TGTGCCAGCGCAAGACAGGGAGGAAACAATCAGCCCCAGCATTTT.

The rearrangement joins TRBV28 to TRBJ2-7; 8 bases fit TRBD2. The CDR3 is 14 amino acids. Trimming removed 3 bases from V and 2 bases from J; junction bases left unmatched: 3. The germline V gene encodes CDR1 MDHEN and CDR2 SYDVKM. CDR3 region: CASSFAGGTYEQYF. The CDR3 DNA reads TGTGCCAGCAGTTTTGCGGGAGGAACCTACGAGCAGTACTTC.

This chain uses TRBV18 with TRBJ2-5; 8 bases fit TRBD1. In germline, CDR1 is KGHSH, CDR2 LQKENI. Trimming at V came to 1 base and at J to 5 bases, leaving 6 bases not matched to a gene. The CDR3 sequence is 15 residues long. The CDR3: CASSPRGQGGETQYF. As DNA, the CDR3 is TGTGCCAGCTCACCACGTGGACAGGGAGGCGAGACCCAGTACTTC. The whole variable domain, remainder taken from reference TRBV18 and TRBJ2-5, is NAGVMQNPRHLVRRRGQEARLRCSPMKGHSHVYWYRQLPEEGLKFMVYLQKENIIDESGMPKERFSAEFPKEGPSILRIQQVVRGDSAAYFCASSPRGQGGETQYFGPGTRLLVL.

The V and J genes are TRBV6-5 and TRBJ1-4, with D perhaps TRBD1 (5 bases). This CDR3 is built from 15 residues. Germline V gene sequence: CDR1 MNHEY, CDR2 SVGAGI. V was cut by 4 bases and J by 6 bases, with 15 bases left in between. Here the CDR3 reads CASSSGGEGDEKLFF. The CDR3 region has the DNA TGTGCCAGCAGTTCCGGCGGGGAAGGGGATGAAAAACTGTTTTTT.

The genes are TRBV5-8 and TRBJ2-3; 12 nucleotides line up with TRBD2. V was clipped by 4 bases and J by 1 base; unmatched bases: 4. There are 16 residues in the CDR3. The germline CDR1 and CDR2 sequences are SGHTS and YDEGEE. Written as DNA, the CDR3 is TGTGCCAGCAGCCTCAGACTAGCGGGAGGCACAGATACGCAGTATTTT. Protein sequence: CASSLRLAGGTDTQYF.